This TCR beta chain originates from a study of neurological immune-mediated disorders. Unsorted libraries came from 2 million PBMCs stored at -80 °C. MiXCR, applied by TCRdb to the 5' RACE reads, yields one record per CDR3 protein. The repertoire holds about 74,000 distinct CDR3 sequences, with 4% to 6% as singletons. General observations from the study: There was no association between the multiple sclerosis repertoire cluster and any clinical or MRI feature. In HTLV-1-associated myelopathy, TCR clonal expansion was greatest, whereas multiple sclerosis had the least, falling below healthy controls.

This clonotype appeared many times. The antigen is undetermined. The receptor's source is a man younger than 35 with multiple sclerosis. The sequencing input was PBMCs.

CDR3 in amino acids: CSARDLNSGRVAGHEQFF. The CDR3 DNA reads TGCAGTGCTAGAGATCTGAATAGCGGGAGGGTGGCTGGCCATGAGCAGTTCTTC. This chain connects TRBV20-1 to TRBJ2-1, with 11 bases fitting TRBD2. This CDR3 has 18 amino acids. The germline V gene encodes CDR1 DFQATT and CDR2 SNEGSKA (reference sequence). V lost 0 bases to trimming and J lost 8 bases; unmatched junction nucleotides: 15.